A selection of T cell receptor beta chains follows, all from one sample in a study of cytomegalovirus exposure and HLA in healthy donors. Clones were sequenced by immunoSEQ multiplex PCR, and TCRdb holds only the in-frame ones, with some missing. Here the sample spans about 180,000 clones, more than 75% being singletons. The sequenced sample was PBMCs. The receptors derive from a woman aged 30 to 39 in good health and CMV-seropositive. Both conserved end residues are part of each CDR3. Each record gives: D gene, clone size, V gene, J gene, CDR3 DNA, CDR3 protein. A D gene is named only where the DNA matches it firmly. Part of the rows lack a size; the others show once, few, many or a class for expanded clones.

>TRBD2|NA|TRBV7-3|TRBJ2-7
TGTGCCAGCAGCTTAAGCGGGGGGGCCTACGAGCAGTACTTC
CASSLSGGAYEQYF
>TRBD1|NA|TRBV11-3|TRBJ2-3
TGTGCCAGCAGCTTAGACCCCGGTGGGACAGGGGCCACAGATACGCAGTATTTT
CASSLDPGGTGATDTQYF
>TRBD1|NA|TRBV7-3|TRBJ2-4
TGTGCCAGCAGCTTTGTCGCAGGGGGCAAGGGGAACATTCAGTACTTC
CASSFVAGGKGNIQYF
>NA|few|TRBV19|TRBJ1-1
TGTGCCAGTACCCGGAGGAGGGCGGACACTGAAGCTTTCTTT
CASTRRRADTEAFF
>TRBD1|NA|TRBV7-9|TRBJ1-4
TGTGCCAGCAGCTTAGGGGGACAGGGGGCGTTTGGTAATGAAAAACTGTTTTTT
CASSLGGQGAFGNEKLFF
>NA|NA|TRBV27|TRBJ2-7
TGTGCCAGCAGTTTAGCTGGGAGCTCCTACGAGCAGTACTTC
CASSLAGSSYEQYF
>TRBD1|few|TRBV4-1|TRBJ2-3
TGCGCCAGCAGCCCGACAGGGGGACGGGGCACAGATACGCAGTATTTT
CASSPTGGRGTDTQYF
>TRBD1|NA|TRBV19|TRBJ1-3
TGTGCCAGTAGTGTCCTCAGGGGGTCTGGCCGCACCATATATTTT
CASSVLRGSGRTIYF
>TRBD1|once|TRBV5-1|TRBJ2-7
TGCGCCAGCAGCTGGGACAGGGCATCCTACGAGCAGTACTTC
CASSWDRASYEQYF
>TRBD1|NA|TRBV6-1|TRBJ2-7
TGTGCCAGCTCGACCGGGACAGGGAATGAGCAGTACTTC
CASSTGTGNEQYF
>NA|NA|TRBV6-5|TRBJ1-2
TGTGCCAGCAGTTACTCGGGGGCTCTGGTCGTCTATGGCTACACCTTC
CASSYSGALVVYGYTF
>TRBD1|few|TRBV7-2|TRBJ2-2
TGTGCCAGCAGCTATAGGCGGGACAGGGTAAACACCGGGGAGCTGTTTTTT
CASSYRRDRVNTGELFF
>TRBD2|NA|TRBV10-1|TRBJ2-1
TGCGCCAGCGGGGCTAGCGGTGAGCAGTTCTTC
CASGASGEQFF
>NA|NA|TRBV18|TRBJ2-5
TGTGCCAGCTCACCGTCCGCGTTTTTCGGGGAGACCCAGTACTTC
CASSPSAFFGETQYF
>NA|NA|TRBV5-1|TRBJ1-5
TGCGCCAGCAGCTTGAGCTGGGGGCAGGAGCCCCAGCATTTT
CASSLSWGQEPQHF
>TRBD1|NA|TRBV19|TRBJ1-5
TGTGCCAGTAGTCAAGACAGGGGAGGGTATAGCAATCAGCCCCAGCATTTT
CASSQDRGGYSNQPQHF
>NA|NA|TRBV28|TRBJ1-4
TGTGCCAGCAGCCAAGCGGGGGGCTGGGAAAAACTGTTTTTT
CASSQAGGWEKLFF
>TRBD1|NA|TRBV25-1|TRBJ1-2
TGTGCCAGCTCTTTCCCGGGACAGCGCTATGGCTACACCTTC
CASSFPGQRYGYTF
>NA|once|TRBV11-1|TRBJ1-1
TGTGCCAGCAGCTCTCCACTTTTGAACACTGAAGCTTTCTTT
CASSSPLLNTEAFF
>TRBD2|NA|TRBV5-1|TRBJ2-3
TGCGCCAGCAGCTTGGTGTTAGCGGGTTCCACAGATACGCAGTATTTT
CASSLVLAGSTDTQYF
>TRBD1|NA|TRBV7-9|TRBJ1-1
TGTGCCAGTATGACAGGGCCGTCTGAAGCTTTCTTT
CASMTGPSEAFF
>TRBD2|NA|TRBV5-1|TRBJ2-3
TGCGCCAGCAGCCTCGGGACTAGCGGAAGCACAGATACGCAGTATTTT
CASSLGTSGSTDTQYF
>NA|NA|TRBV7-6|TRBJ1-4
TGTGCCAGCAGCTTAAATGCAGGGGCAAATGAAAAACTGTTTTTT
CASSLNAGANEKLFF
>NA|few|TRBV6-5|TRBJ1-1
TGTGCCAGCAGTGAAACAGCGAACACTGAAGCTTTCTTT
CASSETANTEAFF
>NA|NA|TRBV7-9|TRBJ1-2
TGTGCCAGCAGCCCCACCTCGGGGAAGGACTATGGCTACACCTTC
CASSPTSGKDYGYTF
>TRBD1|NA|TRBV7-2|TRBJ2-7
TGTGCCAGCAGCTTGACAGGGCTAGTTTACGAGCAGTACTTC
CASSLTGLVYEQYF